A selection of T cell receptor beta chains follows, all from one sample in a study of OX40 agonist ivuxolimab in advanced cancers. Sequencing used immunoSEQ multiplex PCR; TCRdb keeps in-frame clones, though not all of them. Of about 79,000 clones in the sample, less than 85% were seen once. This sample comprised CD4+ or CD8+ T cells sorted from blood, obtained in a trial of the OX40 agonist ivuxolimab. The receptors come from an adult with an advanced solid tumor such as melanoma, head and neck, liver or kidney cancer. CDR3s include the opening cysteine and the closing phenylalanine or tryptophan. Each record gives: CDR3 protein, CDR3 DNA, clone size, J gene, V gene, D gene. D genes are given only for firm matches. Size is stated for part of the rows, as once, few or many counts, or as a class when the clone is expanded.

CASSLDGQGEQYF | TGTGCCAGCAGCTTAGATGGGCAGGGGGAGCAGTACTTC | - | TRBJ2-7 | TRBV7-3 | -
CASSLSMAGANLIYGYTF | TGCGCCAGCAGCTTGAGTATGGCGGGAGCCAACTTAATCTATGGCTACACCTTC | once | TRBJ1-2 | TRBV5-1 | -
CASSLQGGTDTQYF | TGCGCCAGCAGCTTACAGGGGGGCACAGATACGCAGTATTTT | - | TRBJ2-3 | TRBV5-1 | TRBD1
CASSIGGGQLSTDTQYF | TGTGCCAGTAGTATCGGCGGGGGTCAGCTAAGCACAGATACGCAGTATTTT | - | TRBJ2-3 | TRBV19 | TRBD2
CASSVLAGASTDTQYF | TGTGCCAGCAGCGTCCTAGCGGGGGCTAGCACAGATACGCAGTATTTT | - | TRBJ2-3 | TRBV7-2 | TRBD2
CASSLGLSVDEQFF | TGTGCCAGCAGCTTAGGATTAAGTGTGGATGAGCAGTTCTTC | once | TRBJ2-1 | TRBV7-2 | -
CASSPPGTGGTEAFF | TGTGCCAGCTCACCACCTGGGACAGGCGGCACTGAAGCTTTCTTT | - | TRBJ1-1 | TRBV18 | TRBD1
CASSEAEFQLTSTDTQYF | TGTGCCAGCAGTGAAGCTGAGTTTCAGTTAACTAGCACAGATACGCAGTATTTT | - | TRBJ2-3 | TRBV6-1 | -
CASSPNWGVKEANYGYTF | TGTGCCAGCTCACCAAATTGGGGCGTAAAGGAGGCCAACTATGGCTACACCTTC | few | TRBJ1-2 | TRBV18 | -
CASSLWGRAIITEAFF | TGTGCCAGCAGTTTGTGGGGGAGAGCCATAATCACTGAAGCTTTCTTT | - | TRBJ1-1 | TRBV28 | -
CAWSPRTGVGYGYTF | TGTGCCTGGAGCCCCAGGACGGGAGTGGGCTATGGCTACACCTTC | - | TRBJ1-2 | TRBV30 | -
CASSLAPGARGNSPLHF | TGTGCCAGCAGCTTAGCCCCTGGGGCCCGGGGTAATTCACCCCTCCACTTT | - | TRBJ1-6 | TRBV7-9 | -
CASSLLTGATNTGELFF | TGTGCCAGCAGCTTGTTAACCGGGGCGACGAACACCGGGGAGCTGTTTTTT | - | TRBJ2-2 | TRBV7-8 | -
CASSRSGQGDNEKLFF | TGCGCCAGCAGCCGGTCCGGACAGGGCGATAATGAAAAACTGTTTTTT | few | TRBJ1-4 | TRBV5-1 | TRBD1
CASSMDVYSPLHF | TGTGCCAGCAGCATGGACGTATATTCACCCCTCCACTTT | - | TRBJ1-6 | TRBV7-3 | -
CASSPRGSGVQPQHF | TGTGCCAGCAGTCCCCGGGGGTCAGGGGTTCAGCCCCAGCATTTT | once | TRBJ1-5 | TRBV6-5 | -
CSVESLGQGRGGYTF | TGCAGCGTTGAATCCCTGGGACAGGGTAGGGGTGGCTACACCTTC | - | TRBJ1-2 | TRBV29-1 | TRBD1
CASSEELGMHGYTF | TGTGCCAGCAGTGAAGAACTAGGGATGCATGGCTACACCTTC | - | TRBJ1-2 | TRBV6-1 | -
CASSLWGGRNEQFF | TGTGCCAGCAGTTTATGGGGAGGTCGCAATGAGCAGTTCTTC | - | TRBJ2-1 | TRBV28 | -
CASSVQGQMNTEAFF | TGTGCCAGCAGCGTTCAAGGACAGATGAACACTGAAGCTTTCTTT | - | TRBJ1-1 | TRBV9 | -
CASSGDLNQETQYF | TGTGCCAGCAGTGGAGATCTGAATCAAGAGACCCAGTACTTC | - | TRBJ2-5 | TRBV2 | -
CARRGTEGAFF | TGTGCCAGACGAGGGACAGAGGGAGCTTTCTTT | - | TRBJ1-1 | TRBV2 | TRBD1
CASSLGSLRTAFF | TGTGCCAGCAGTTTGGGATCCTTGAGGACGGCTTTCTTT | - | TRBJ1-1 | TRBV28 | -
CASSVGLAGVQETQYF | TGTGCCAGCAGCGTAGGACTAGCGGGAGTCCAAGAGACCCAGTACTTC | - | TRBJ2-5 | TRBV9 | TRBD2
CASSPERKASGYTGELFF | TGTGCCAGCTCACCGGAAAGGAAAGCTAGCGGATACACCGGGGAGCTGTTTTTT | - | TRBJ2-2 | TRBV18 | TRBD2
CASSSDNNGYTF | TGTGCCAGCAGTTCCGACAATAACGGCTACACCTTC | - | TRBJ1-2 | TRBV2 | -
CASSLGEVTGELFF | TGCGCCAGCAGCTTGGGGGAGGTCACCGGGGAGCTGTTTTTT | - | TRBJ2-2 | TRBV5-1 | -
CASSEAFPGNAHTEAFF | TGTGCCAGCAGTGAAGCTTTCCCAGGGAATGCTCACACTGAAGCTTTCTTT | - | TRBJ1-1 | TRBV2 | -
CASSLAGGAGYTF | TGTGCCAGCAGCTTAGCTGGGGGAGCTGGCTACACCTTC | - | TRBJ1-2 | TRBV7-2 | -
CASSNRRAKNIQYF | TGTGCCAGCAGCAATCGTCGGGCCAAAAACATTCAGTACTTC | - | TRBJ2-4 | TRBV11-1 | -
CATSRDLPRLAGYTF | TGTGCCACCAGCAGAGATCTACCCCGGCTTGCTGGCTACACCTTC | - | TRBJ1-2 | TRBV15 | -
CASSLTQDQPQHF | TGTGCCAGCAGCTTAACCCAGGACCAGCCCCAGCATTTT | - | TRBJ1-5 | TRBV7-2 | -
CASRGLAESYEQYF | TGTGCCAGCCGGGGACTAGCGGAATCCTACGAGCAGTACTTC | - | TRBJ2-7 | TRBV6-1 | TRBD2
CSARTSNEQFF | TGCAGTGCGAGGACTAGCAATGAGCAGTTCTTC | few | TRBJ2-1 | TRBV20-1 | TRBD2
CATSREGRDLGYTF | TGTGCCACCAGCAGAGAAGGCAGGGATCTAGGCTACACCTTC | - | TRBJ1-2 | TRBV15 | -
CASSLSLRAGGPREQYF | TGTGCCAGCAGTTTATCATTACGGGCGGGAGGGCCACGGGAGCAGTACTTC | once | TRBJ2-7 | TRBV27 | TRBD2
CASNRQGARNTGELFF | TGTGCCAGCAACCGACAGGGGGCAAGGAACACCGGGGAGCTGTTTTTT | - | TRBJ2-2 | TRBV5-6 | TRBD1
CASSLESAAQYF | TGTGCCAGCAGCTTGGAGTCTGCGGCCCAGTACTTC | once | TRBJ2-5 | TRBV5-6 | -
CASSDTDRQANYGYTF | TGTGCCAGCTCAGATACGGACAGGCAAGCTAACTATGGCTACACCTTC | - | TRBJ1-2 | TRBV18 | TRBD1
CASHSPTSDRGGTEAFF | TGTGCCAGCCATAGCCCCACGTCAGATCGGGGAGGCACTGAAGCTTTCTTT | - | TRBJ1-1 | TRBV19 | -
CASSSGQKNTEAFF | TGTGCCAGCAGCTCGGGACAGAAGAACACTGAAGCTTTCTTT | - | TRBJ1-1 | TRBV7-2 | TRBD1
CASSPPAREDGYTF | TGTGCCAGCTCACCACCGGCCAGGGAGGATGGCTACACCTTC | - | TRBJ1-2 | TRBV18 | -
CASGYRGRETQYF | TGCGCTAGCGGTTATAGGGGCCGGGAGACCCAGTACTTC | - | TRBJ2-5 | TRBV5-1 | -
CASSLRQDSPLHF | TGTGCCAGCAGCCTACGACAGGATTCACCCCTCCACTTT | - | TRBJ1-6 | TRBV11-1 | -
CASTLGVISYEQYF | TGTGCCAGCACCTTGGGGGTGATCTCCTACGAGCAGTACTTC | - | TRBJ2-7 | TRBV28 | -
CASNRAGGRGMMTQYF | TGTGCCAGCAACAGGGCAGGGGGGAGAGGTATGATGACCCAGTACTTC | - | TRBJ2-5 | TRBV28 | -
CALRQQGTDTQYF | TGCGCACTCCGACAGCAGGGCACAGATACGCAGTATTTT | - | TRBJ2-3 | TRBV28 | -
CASSPSGRGGGNQPQHF | TGTGCCAGCAGTCCCTCCGGCAGGGGGGGCGGCAATCAGCCCCAGCATTTT | - | TRBJ1-5 | TRBV28 | TRBD1
CASSISAISGNTIYF | TGTGCCAGTAGTATTTCAGCCATCTCTGGAAACACCATATATTTT | - | TRBJ1-3 | TRBV19 | -
CASSPPIGGSNQPQHF | TGTGCCAGCAGTCCCCCAATTGGGGGTAGCAATCAGCCCCAGCATTTT | - | TRBJ1-5 | TRBV6-6 | -
CAWRTSDTSYEQYF | TGTGCCTGGAGGACTAGCGATACCTCCTACGAGCAGTACTTC | - | TRBJ2-7 | TRBV30 | TRBD2
CASSKQPRLNTEAFF | TGTGCCAGCAGCAAACAGCCACGTCTGAACACTGAAGCTTTCTTT | - | TRBJ1-1 | TRBV21-1 | -
CASSLANQPQHF | TGTGCCAGCAGCTTAGCAAATCAGCCCCAGCATTTT | - | TRBJ1-5 | TRBV7-6 | -
CASSPRIGATDTQYF | TGTGCCAGCAGTCCCCGAATCGGGGCCACAGATACGCAGTATTTT | - | TRBJ2-3 | TRBV27 | -
CASSPENNQPQHF | TGTGCCAGCTCACCAGAGAACAATCAGCCCCAGCATTTT | - | TRBJ1-5 | TRBV18 | -
CASSYRRNTDTQYF | TGTGCCAGCAGTTACCGTAGGAACACAGATACGCAGTATTTT | - | TRBJ2-3 | TRBV6-5 | -
CASSLGVSGANVLTF | TGTGCCAGCAGCTTGGGTGTCTCTGGGGCCAACGTCCTGACTTTC | - | TRBJ2-6 | TRBV5-4 | -
CASSPRQETGETQYF | TGTGCCAGCTCACCTCGACAGGAAACAGGGGAGACCCAGTACTTC | - | TRBJ2-5 | TRBV18 | -